Below are 24 T cell receptor beta chains sequenced from a single sample in a study of T cell changes during pregnancy in multiple sclerosis. TCRdb's copy holds only in-frame clones and misses some; the assay was immunoSEQ multiplex PCR. The table shows more than 85,000 clones, with over 85% occurring only once. Sequences were derived from peripheral blood, sampled in the third trimester of pregnancy. The receptors originated from a female donor in good health, enrolled as a control in a pregnancy study.

As regards this clone: Other DNA sequences in the same sample also yield this CDR3. CDR3 amino acids: CASSFSGGWTEAFF. CDR3 in DNA: TGTGCCAGCAGCTTTTCAGGGGGTTGGACTGAAGCTTTCTTT. This chain connects TRBV7-9 to TRBJ1-1, with 7 bases matching TRBD1. J was trimmed by 5 bases and V by 3 bases; bases with no gene match: 6. Germline assignment: CDR1 SEHNR and CDR2 FQNEAQ (reference sequence). The CDR3 has 14 residues.

This clone was counted only a few times. The chain recombines TRBV7-9 with TRBJ2-7; 9 bases line up with TRBD1. In germline, CDR1 is SEHNR, CDR2 FQNEAQ (reference sequence). V gave up 5 bases and J gave up 1 base; unmatched junction bases: 9. This CDR3 comprises 16 residues. The CDR3 protein is CASSTPDRGVSYEQYF. The CDR3 DNA is TGTGCCAGCAGCACCCCTGACAGGGGGGTATCCTACGAGCAGTACTTC.

This clone has only one observation. The gene calls are TRBV2 and TRBJ2-2; TRBD2 matches at 11 bases. Germline lookup yields CDR1 SNHLY and CDR2 FYNNEI. V shed 6 bases and J 7 bases; nucleotides not matched to a gene: 7. CDR3 length: 15 amino acids. In DNA, the CDR3 is TGTGCCAGCAGGGCCACTAGCGGGAGTAACGGGGAGCTGTTTTTT. Translated: CASRATSGSNGELFF.

The chain employs TRBV14 and TRBJ2-7, with no clear D. The germline CDR1 and CDR2 sequences are SGHDN and FVKESK. The CDR3 runs to 15 residues. Trimming took off 4 bases at V and 2 bases at J, with 15 bases between the two ends. The CDR3: CASSPSYVSTYEQYF. The CDR3 nucleotides read TGTGCCAGCAGCCCTTCCTACGTGTCAACCTACGAGCAGTACTTC.

CDR3 sequence: CSVENRGLNEQFF. CDR3 sequence (DNA): TGCAGCGTTGAGAACAGGGGGCTGAATGAGCAGTTCTTC. This chain joins TRBV29-1 and TRBJ2-1; 9 bases agree with TRBD1. The CDR3 covers 13 residues. The V segment lost 3 bases and the J segment 7 bases; nucleotides outside the gene matches: 4. Germline assignment: CDR1 SQVTM and CDR2 ANQGSEA.

The chain has TRBV2 and TRBJ2-1; possible D gene TRBD1, 5 bases. The germline V gene encodes CDR1 SNHLY and CDR2 FYNNEI. The CDR3 extends over 15 amino acids. V was trimmed by 5 bases and J by 4 bases, leaving 15 bases between them. CDR3 protein: CASSTRQSKYNEQFF. DNA for the CDR3: TGTGCCAGCAGTACTCGACAGAGCAAATACAATGAGCAGTTCTTC. The full variable domain, with the rest looked up from reference TRBV2 and TRBJ2-1, is EPEVTQTPSHQVTQMGQEVILRCVPISNHLYFYWYRQILGQKVEFLVSFYNNEISEKSEIFDDQFSVERPDGSNFTLKIRSTKLEDSAMYFCASSTRQSKYNEQFFGPGTRLTVL.

This clone occurred once. The chain recombines TRBV21-1 with TRBJ2-1; the DNA was not used to check the table's D call, TRBD1. TRBV21-1 is a listed pseudogene. The CDR3 covers 21 residues. CDR3 residues: CASSLHRVLTGDPKSYNEQFF. The CDR3 region has the DNA TGTGCCAGCAGCCTCCACAGGGTCTTGACAGGGGACCCAAAATCCTACAATGAGCAGTTCTTC.

J is TRBJ1-2 and V is TRBV7-8, with D hard to call. Trimming left V 4 bases short and J 3 bases short, with 12 bases between. Germline V gene data show CDR1 as SGHVS and CDR2 as FQNEAQ. The CDR3 is made up of 14 amino acids. The CDR3 nucleotides read TGTGCCAGCAGCTCACAGCGGGCCGACTATGGCTACACCTTC. Encoded protein: CASSSQRADYGYTF.

V gene TRBV4-2 combines with J gene TRBJ2-1; D is unresolved. CDR1 and CDR2 from the germline V gene are LGHNA and YNFKEQ. The CDR3 has 14 amino acids. The germline V and J ends were trimmed by 4 bases and 1 base, with 8 bases remaining between them. The CDR3 nucleotides read TGTGCCAGCAGCCCAGCTAGATCCTACAATGAGCAGTTCTTC. Protein sequence: CASSPARSYNEQFF.

V is TRBV6-5 and J is TRBJ2-5; 13 bases fit TRBD2. Germline V CDR1 and CDR2: MNHEY, SVGAGI. The CDR3 length is 16 residues. V lost 4 bases to trimming and J lost 4 bases; unmatched junction nucleotides: 6. DNA of the CDR3: TGTGCCAGCAGTTTGTCACTAGCGGGAGGGCCAGAGACCCAGTACTTC. Translating it yields CASSLSLAGGPETQYF.

The chain recombines TRBV19 with TRBJ1-1; 7 nucleotides line up with TRBD1. CDR3 length: 15 residues. J gave up 1 base and V 5 bases, and 7 bases lay outside the gene matches. Germline CDR1 and CDR2: LNHDA and SQIVND (reference sequence). The CDR3 protein is CASSAWTGPNTEAFF. DNA for the CDR3: TGTGCCAGTAGTGCCTGGACAGGCCCGAACACTGAAGCTTTCTTT.

The chain has TRBV5-4 and TRBJ2-7; 8 nucleotides line up with TRBD1. J was trimmed by 3 bases and V by 0 bases; bases with no gene match: 5. Germline V gene data show CDR1 as SGHNT and CDR2 as YYREEE (reference sequence). The CDR3 is made up of 15 amino acids. Here the CDR3 reads CASSLGGTGFYEQYF. CDR3 coding DNA: TGTGCCAGCAGCTTGGGCGGGACAGGCTTCTACGAGCAGTACTTC. Together with reference TRBV5-4 and TRBJ2-7, the CDR3 gives the full variable domain: ETGVTQSPTHLIKTRGQQVTLRCSSQSGHNTVSWYQQALGQGPQFIFQYYREEENGRGNFPPRFSGLQFPNYSSELNVNALELDDSALYLCASSLGGTGFYEQYFGPGTRLTVT.

In its sample, this clone was seen once. This rearrangement joins TRBV30 to TRBJ1-2; D may be TRBD1 (6 bases). The CDR3 is made up of 15 amino acids. Trimming removed 2 bases from V and 2 bases from J, with 15 bases in between. CDR1 GTSNPN and CDR2 SVGIG come from the germline V gene (reference sequence). CDR3 sequence (DNA): TGTGCCTGGAGTCTGACCGGGACACCCAACTATGGCTACACCTTC. This gives the protein CAWSLTGTPNYGYTF.

The chain recombines TRBV5-4 with TRBJ2-5, with 13 bases aligning to TRBD2. Germline V gene lookup returns CDR1 SGHNT and CDR2 YYREEE (reference sequence). The V and J ends lost 4 bases and 4 bases, in that order; junction bases with no gene match: 10. The CDR3 loop spans 17 amino acids. The CDR3 loop is CASSPRTSGSSGETQYF. CDR3 DNA sequence: TGTGCCAGCAGCCCCAGGACTAGCGGGAGCTCGGGAGAGACCCAGTACTTC.

The V call is TRBV2, the J call TRBJ2-1, with D possibly TRBD2 on 5 matching bases. The CDR3 consists of 14 residues. The germline V gene has CDR1 SNHLY and CDR2 FYNNEI. V lost 7 bases to trimming and J lost 2 bases, with 12 bases between them. DNA for the CDR3: TGTGCCAGCACTGGGGAGCCCACCTACAATGAGCAGTTCTTC. Its translation is CASTGEPTYNEQFF.

The chain carries TRBV13 and TRBJ2-7; 8 bases fit TRBD2. J gave up 5 bases and V 5 bases, and 8 bases lay outside the gene matches. CDR3 length: 14 residues. CDR1 is PRHDT, CDR2 FYEKMQ, per germline (reference sequence). DNA for the CDR3: TGTGCCAGCAGCCTCCGGGAGGGGTCCCACGAGCAGTACTTC. Translated, it gives CASSLREGSHEQYF.

The gene calls are TRBV27 and TRBJ2-3, with TRBD1 matching 8 bases. CDR1 and CDR2 (germline): MNHEY, SMNVEV (reference sequence). With V trimmed by 2 bases and J by 0 bases, 1 base remained unmatched. The CDR3 has 15 amino acids. CDR3 region: CASSLGQGSTDTQYF. As DNA, the CDR3 is TGTGCCAGCAGTTTAGGACAGGGAAGCACAGATACGCAGTATTTT.

The chain is built from TRBV5-1 and TRBJ2-3; tentative D call: TRBD1 (6 bases). The V end was cut by 1 base, the J end by 6 bases, with 15 bases between. Germline CDR1 reads SGHRS; CDR2 reads YFSETQ. The CDR3 is made up of 15 amino acids. For the CDR3, the DNA is TGCGCCAGCAGCTTGTACGCAGGGGATGGTGATACGCAGTATTTT. Protein: CASSLYAGDGDTQYF.

The J gene is TRBJ2-3, the V gene TRBV27; maybe TRBD2 (6 bases). CDR3 length: 14 amino acids. V was clipped by 2 bases and J by 1 base, with 7 bases between them. Germline V gene sequence: CDR1 MNHEY, CDR2 SMNVEV (reference sequence). This CDR3 reads CASSLRERTDTQYF. CDR3 nucleotide sequence: TGTGCCAGCAGTTTACGGGAGCGCACAGATACGCAGTATTTT.

This clone appeared once. V gene TRBV5-1 combines with J gene TRBJ1-4, with TRBD1 identical over 10 bases. The CDR3 loop spans 16 amino acids. The V segment lost 4 bases and the J segment 7 bases; nucleotides outside the gene matches: 10. Germline values: CDR1 SGHRS, CDR2 YFSETQ. The CDR3 loop is CASSKGQGVTSEKLFF. The CDR3, as DNA: TGCGCCAGCAGCAAAGGACAGGGGGTAACCTCTGAAAAACTGTTTTTT.

This chain connects TRBV15 to TRBJ2-5; a weak D match, TRBD1 (5 bases). This CDR3 has 14 residues. V was clipped by 1 base and J by 1 base, with 7 bases between them. Germline lookup yields CDR1 LNHNV and CDR2 YYDKDF (reference sequence). The CDR3 DNA reads as TGTGCCACCAGCAGAGGACAGATCCAAGAGACCCAGTACTTC. Translation: CATSRGQIQETQYF. The complete variable domain, with remaining parts taken from reference TRBV15 and TRBJ2-5, reads DAMVIQNPRYQVTQFGKPVTLSCSQTLNHNVMYWYQQKSSQAPKLLFHYYDKDFNNEADTPDNFQSRRPNTSFCFLDIRSPGLGDTAMYLCATSRGQIQETQYFGPGTRLLVL.

The rearrangement links TRBV4-2 to TRBJ1-4, with TRBD1 matching 7 bases. Germline CDR1 reads LGHNA; CDR2 reads YNFKEQ. The CDR3 has 17 residues. The trim removed 3 bases at V and 0 bases at J, leaving 7 bases unmatched. This chain's CDR3 is CASSHVVQGPTNEKLFF. The CDR3 coding sequence is TGTGCCAGCAGCCACGTCGTACAGGGGCCAACTAATGAAAAACTGTTTTTT.

The chain recombines TRBV28 with TRBJ2-1; 12 positions match TRBD2. Germline V gene data show CDR1 as MDHEN and CDR2 as SYDVKM. The CDR3 covers 15 residues. V lost 5 bases, J lost 4 bases, and 3 bases stayed unmatched. The DNA for the CDR3 is TGTGCCAGCAGTGCTAGCGGGAGGGTTTACAATGAGCAGTTCTTC. It specifies CASSASGRVYNEQFF.

The chain employs TRBV5-8 and TRBJ2-3, with 11 positions matching TRBD2. V was clipped by 4 bases and J by 2 bases; unmatched bases: 6. Germline V lookup: CDR1 SGHTS, CDR2 YDEGEE. The CDR3 has 16 amino acids. CDR3 residues: CASSPIAGGITDTQYF. The CDR3 DNA sequence: TGTGCCAGCAGCCCCATAGCGGGAGGGATCACAGATACGCAGTATTTT.